A single T cell receptor (beta chain) is shown here with its context. The antigen remains undetermined. The sample originates from a study of cytomegalovirus exposure and HLA in healthy donors. Whole-study results and caveats: Cytomegalovirus status was reportedly diagnosed by the classifier with high specificity and sensitivity. TCR beta sequences numbering some 17,000 were associated with HLA alleles at 0.05 false discovery rate in a later analysis. CMV antigen specificity was confirmed in vitro for three CMV-associated chains.

The PCR contained 60 Vbeta and 13 Jbeta primers. Here immunoSEQ multiplex PCR was the method, and the copy in TCRdb shows in-frame clones only, minus some. This table holds about 100,000 clones, more than 70% found once. Germline lookup yields CDR1 MNHEY and CDR2 SVGAGI. This CDR3 has 13 residues. After removal of 6 bases from V and 1 base from J, the junction contained 2 bases not matched to a gene. This clonotype was obtained from an older woman in good health and CMV-seropositive. Material: PBMCs. The chain joins TRBV6-5 to TRBJ1-1, with 7 nucleotides matching TRBD1. CDR3 coding DNA: TGTGCCAGCAGCCGGACAGGGAACACTGAAGCTTTCTTT. Its protein is CASSRTGNTEAFF.